Included here is one TCR beta chain sequence, with context. The antigen remains undetermined. V dropped 1 base and J dropped 8 bases, with 17 bases sitting between them. The CDR3 loop spans 15 amino acids. The sample belongs to a study of post-analysis software for immune sequencing data. In the study overall: Both relapsing-remitting and secondary progressive multiple sclerosis featured among the disease courses, as did progressive-relapsing multiple sclerosis. Study-wide results and limits: When patients were compared with controls, 4 or 5 TRBV segments were more frequent, TRBV5-6, TRBV5-1 and TRBV20-1 among them. Batch-matched samples strongly co-clustered by F measure.

Libraries were made from TCR beta cDNA, and they carried unique molecular identifiers. TCRdb processed the PCR reads anew with MiXCR; each CDR3 protein has one entry. Of fewer than 550,000 distinct CDR3 sequences in the sample, around 31% are singletons; the top ten hold 4.5% to 7.5%. What was sequenced was blood. This receptor was taken from a girl aged 2-17 years with multiple sclerosis. This chain links TRBV12-3 or TRBV12-4 with TRBJ1-2; D gene ambiguous. The CDR3 nucleotides are TGTGCCAGCAGTTTAGGTGGCAGTCGGGGTATCGGCTACACCTTC. Its protein product is CASSLGGSRGIGYTF.